This T cell receptor beta chain was sequenced for a study of blood T cell repertoires in COVID-19. For the study at large: COVID-19 samples, acute and convalescent, were from the United States, Italy and Spain.

Germline V gives CDR1 MNHNY, CDR2 SVGAGI (reference sequence). This CDR3 region has 13 residues. V lost 2 bases and J 4 bases, leaving 8 bases between the germline ends. Authors' data handling: Reference gene primer amplification gave estimated nucleated cell counts. TCRdb's copy holds only in-frame clones and misses some; the assay was immunoSEQ multiplex PCR. The D gene and trimming were derived from the DNA, and the V and J assignments and clone size from that table. Of more than 60,000 clones in the sample, about 81% were seen once. The chain couples TRBV6-6 to TRBJ1-2, with D tentatively TRBD1 (6 bases). This TCR derives from a woman of 80 years or more with acute or convalescent COVID-19. The material sequenced was peripheral blood. CDR3 coding DNA: TGTGCCAGCAGTTACCTGGACAGCTATGGCTACACCTTC. Amino acids: CASSYLDSYGYTF.